One sample yielded the 12 T cell receptor beta chains listed below, sequenced in a study of blood T cell repertoires in COVID-19. The protocol was immunoSEQ multiplex PCR, while the TCRdb copy is restricted to in-frame clones and leaves out a portion. The sample has 93,000 or so clones; 87% are singletons. The sample comprised peripheral blood. The receptors come from a man aged 50-60 years in a cohort sampled during active COVID-19.

The V call is TRBV7-6, the J call TRBJ2-5; 12 bases are shared with TRBD2. Germline V CDR1 and CDR2: SGHVS, FNYEAQ. The ends lost 4 bases at V and 5 bases at J; junction bases unmatched: 8. The CDR3 totals 16 residues. The CDR3 DNA sequence: TGTGCCAGCAGCTCGACTAGCGGGGGAGCACAGGAGACCCAGTACTTC. It yields the protein CASSSTSGGAQETQYF.

The rearrangement uses TRBV2 and TRBJ2-7; TRBD1 matches at 9 bases. V was clipped by 8 bases and J by 2 bases; unmatched bases: 7. This CDR3 region has 14 residues. The germline CDR1 and CDR2 sequences are SNHLY and FYNNEI. This CDR3 reads CASEPGQGTYEQYF. CDR3 DNA: TGTGCCAGCGAACCGGGACAGGGCACCTACGAGCAGTACTTC.

CDR3 coding DNA: TGTGCCAGCGGGCGAACAAGCGGGGAGCTGTTTTTT. This translates into CASGRTSGELFF. The chain joins TRBV6-5 to TRBJ2-2; D remains unclear. V lost 8 bases and J lost 7, with 11 bases in between. The CDR3 has 12 residues. Looked up from germline, CDR1 is MNHEY and CDR2 is SVGAGI.

This clone was counted between two and nine times. The CDR3 bases are TGTGCCAGCAGTACTGACAGGATTGGGCAGCCCCAGCATTTT. This translates into CASSTDRIGQPQHF. The J gene is TRBJ1-5, the V gene TRBV6-5; tentative D call: TRBD1 (6 bases). CDR3 length: 14 amino acids. The V end lost 5 bases, the J end lost 7 bases, and 15 bases lay between the germline ends. The germline gives CDR1 MNHEY, CDR2 SVGAGI.

The chain uses TRBV9 and TRBJ1-1; the D gene is possibly TRBD1 (5 bases). V gave up 4 bases and J gave up 0 bases, with 10 bases separating them. The length of the CDR3 is 14 residues. The germline gives CDR1 SGDLS, CDR2 YYNGEE. In nucleotides, the CDR3 is TGTGCCAGCAGCCGCGACAGCGTGAACACTGAAGCTTTCTTT. Protein sequence: CASSRDSVNTEAFF.

This chain uses TRBV18 with TRBJ2-1; D may be TRBD2 (6 bases). The CDR3 is made up of 14 amino acids. CDR1 is KGHSH and CDR2 is LQKENI in the germline V gene. V was cut by 5 bases and J by 9 bases, with 17 bases left in between. CDR3 DNA sequence: TGTGCCAGCTCAGCGTTTGTCGGGGGTAGTGAGCAGTTCTTC. It specifies CASSAFVGGSEQFF.

In its sample, this clone ranks as medium-sized (0.01 to 0.1%). Compared with germline, one end of the junction differs, possibly owing to a read error. The chain recombines TRBV6-2 or TRBV6-3 with TRBJ1-6; D is perhaps TRBD1 (6 bases). Germline CDR1 is MNHEY and CDR2 is SVGEGT. This CDR3 spans 17 amino acids. DNA for the CDR3: TGTGCCAGCAGTTACGTACCGGGGGGCTCCGATAATTCACCCCTCCACTTT. This sequence encodes CASSYVPGGSDNSPLHF.

The rearrangement uses TRBV7-9 and TRBJ2-5; a weak D match, TRBD2 (6 bases). Trimming shortened V by 3 bases and J by 5 bases, and 13 bases separated the two germline ends. Germline CDR1 SEHNR, CDR2 FQNEAQ (reference sequence). The CDR3 sequence is 14 residues long. The CDR3 sequence is CASSFGGMGETQYF. CDR3 DNA sequence: TGTGCCAGCAGCTTTGGGGGGATGGGGGAGACCCAGTACTTC.

This clone was picked up a small number of times. CDR3 residues: CASSQGGGQPQHF. In DNA form, the CDR3 reads TGTGCCAGCAGTCAGGGAGGCGGTCAGCCCCAGCATTTT. This rearrangement joins TRBV27 to TRBJ1-5; weak D call: TRBD1 (5 bases). In germline, CDR1 is MNHEY, CDR2 SMNVEV (reference sequence). The CDR3 is 13 residues long. V lost 5 bases and J 6 bases, leaving 11 bases between the germline ends.

The chain carries TRBV13 and TRBJ2-3; no clear D. The length of the CDR3 is 12 residues. With 1 base removed from V and 11 bases from J, the gap between germline ends came to 10 bases. Per germline, CDR1 PRHDT and CDR2 FYEKMQ (reference sequence). The CDR3 spells CASSLAGMLQYF. The CDR3 DNA reads as TGTGCCAGCAGCTTAGCGGGTATGTTGCAGTATTTT.

The rearrangement uses TRBV9 and TRBJ1-4, with D possibly matching TRBD1 (5 bases). This CDR3 contains 16 residues. CDR1 and CDR2 from the germline V gene are SGDLS and YYNGEE. Trimming took 2 bases from V and 7 from J, leaving 18 bases between them. The CDR3 region is CASSVNPGREGEKLFF. CDR3 DNA: TGTGCCAGCAGCGTTAACCCGGGCAGGGAGGGTGAAAAACTGTTTTTT.

The V gene is TRBV5-1, the J gene TRBJ2-7, with 10 bases matching TRBD1. J gave up 0 bases and V 4 bases, and 4 bases lay outside the gene matches. Germline V gene lookup returns CDR1 SGHRS and CDR2 YFSETQ. CDR3 length: 15 amino acids. The CDR3 nucleotides are TGCGCCAGCAGCCCGGGACAGGGGAGCTCCTACGAGCAGTACTTC. This encodes CASSPGQGSSYEQYF.